The 20 T cell receptor beta chains presented below share a single source sample, sequenced in a study of PD-1 blockade in classical Hodgkin lymphoma. Each patient relapsed following autologous stem cell transplantation, and prior brentuximab vedotin exposure differed. Profiled with immunoSEQ multiplex PCR; TCRdb holds only in-frame clones, not every one. The sample records 65,000 to 95,000 clones, 89% being singletons. The sequencing here drew on peripheral blood mononuclear cells (PBMCs), taken at baseline. Receptors were obtained from a human donor with classical Hodgkin lymphoma.

The chain recombines TRBV6-5 with TRBJ1-2; D perhaps matches TRBD1 (5 bases). CDR1 and CDR2 from the germline V gene are MNHEY and SVGAGI. Between the trimmed V and J ends, which lost 4 bases and 4 bases, there was a span of 13 bases. The CDR3 consists of 14 residues. Here the CDR3 DNA reads TGTGCCAGCAGTTCGCGGGGCGGTAGCTATGGCTACACCTTC. It yields the protein CASSSRGGSYGYTF.

This chain links TRBV29-1 with TRBJ1-5; 8 positions match TRBD1. The germline CDR1 and CDR2 sequences are SQVTM and ANQGSEA. With 8 bases clipped from V and 6 bases from J, the junction kept 6 bases outside the gene matches. The CDR3 covers 12 residues. In DNA form, the CDR3 reads TGCAGCACCCGACAGGGGACTCAGCCCCAGCATTTT. This codes for CSTRQGTQPQHF.

The rearrangement uses TRBV4-2 and TRBJ2-2; D ambiguous. CDR3 size: 16 residues. Trimming left V 1 base short and J 1 base short, with 10 bases between. The germline V gene has CDR1 LGHNA and CDR2 YNFKEQ. CDR3 region: CASSQVGYENTGELFF. CDR3 bases: TGTGCCAGCAGCCAAGTGGGCTACGAGAACACCGGGGAGCTGTTTTTT.

V is TRBV5-1 and J is TRBJ2-1; TRBD1 matches at 9 bases. Germline CDR1 is SGHRS and CDR2 is YFSETQ. J was trimmed by 2 bases and V by 2 bases; bases with no gene match: 5. The CDR3 totals 16 residues. CDR3 in amino acids: CASSFDRGRTYNEQFF. In nucleotides, the CDR3 is TGCGCCAGCAGCTTCGACAGGGGGAGAACCTACAATGAGCAGTTCTTC.

A single count supports this clone. V gene TRBV5-1 combines with J gene TRBJ2-7, with 7 bases fitting TRBD1. Germline V gives CDR1 SGHRS, CDR2 YFSETQ. The CDR3 is made up of 17 amino acids. J lost 2 bases, V lost 0 bases, and 11 bases had no gene match. DNA of the CDR3: TGCGCCAGCAGCTTGGTGGCCCGGACAGGTGGACCCTACGAGCAGTACTTC. Translation gives CASSLVARTGGPYEQYF.

The chain is built from TRBV15 and TRBJ1-3; TRBD1 might be the D (6 bases). The CDR3 length is 16 residues. The germline V gene encodes CDR1 LNHNV and CDR2 YYDKDF (reference sequence). Trimming cost V 2 bases and J 0 bases, with 11 bases left between them. CDR3 amino acids: CATSRSKGGSGNTIYF. In DNA form, the CDR3 reads TGTGCCACCAGCAGATCGAAGGGGGGCTCTGGAAACACCATATATTTT.

The chain couples TRBV5-8 to TRBJ2-3; perhaps TRBD2 as D (7 bases). Trimming took off 1 base at V and 4 bases at J, with 13 bases between the two ends. This CDR3 has 15 residues. Germline CDR1 is SGHTS and CDR2 is YDEGEE. CDR3 protein: CASSLRGGQADTQYF. For the CDR3, the DNA is TGTGCCAGCAGCTTGAGGGGGGGCCAGGCAGATACGCAGTATTTT.

The chain links TRBV28 to TRBJ2-1; the D is unclear. Between the trimmed V and J ends, which lost 5 bases and 1 base, there was a span of 12 bases. Germline CDR1 reads MDHEN; CDR2 reads SYDVKM. The CDR3 extends over 15 amino acids. CDR3 amino acids: CASSRNSRSYNEQFF. The CDR3 coding sequence is TGTGCCAGCAGTCGCAATAGCCGGTCCTACAATGAGCAGTTCTTC.

This clone occurred once. This rearrangement joins TRBV7-6 to TRBJ2-1; D is perhaps TRBD2 (6 bases). Germline-derived CDR1 and CDR2 are SGHVS and FNYEAQ. This CDR3 region has 14 residues. Trimming left V 1 base short and J 8 bases short, with 12 bases between. The CDR3 bases are TGTGCCAGCAGCTTAGAAATTTCGGGGGATGAGCAGTTCTTC. It encodes CASSLEISGDEQFF.

The chain carries TRBV19 and TRBJ2-5, with D unresolved. The V gene's germline CDR1 is LNHDA and CDR2 SQIVND (reference sequence). This CDR3 is built from 15 residues. V dropped 4 bases and J dropped 4 bases, with 16 bases sitting between them. In DNA form, the CDR3 reads TGTGCCAGTAGTACCCCACTTGTGGGCGGAGAGACCCAGTACTTC. As protein: CASSTPLVGGETQYF.

V and J are TRBV10-1 and TRBJ2-1, with TRBD2 as a possible D gene (6 bases). CDR3 size: 17 residues. The V and J ends lost 6 bases and 0 bases respectively, with 18 bases between them. Germline loops: CDR1 WNHNN, CDR2 SYGVQD (reference sequence). Written as DNA, the CDR3 is TGCGCCAGCAGCCACTCGGGGGTGCCCAGCTCCTACAATGAGCAGTTCTTC. This gives the protein CASSHSGVPSSYNEQFF.

This rearrangement joins TRBV9 to TRBJ1-1, with D possibly being TRBD1 (5 bases). The CDR3 loop spans 14 amino acids. The germline V gene encodes CDR1 SGDLS and CDR2 YYNGEE. The V end lost 5 bases, the J end lost 1 base, and 12 bases lay between the germline ends. The CDR3 DNA follows: TGTGCCAGCAGGCCAGGGCCCTCGAACACTGAAGCTTTCTTT. Amino acids: CASRPGPSNTEAFF.

The V call is TRBV25-1, the J call TRBJ1-4; TRBD1 matches 10 bases. Trimming at V came to 5 bases and at J to 10 bases, leaving 10 bases not matched to a gene. In germline, CDR1 is MGHDK, CDR2 SYGVNS. CDR3 length equals 15 residues. CDR3 loop: CASSNSGQGTSKLFF. In DNA form, the CDR3 reads TGTGCCAGCAGTAACTCGGGACAGGGGACTTCAAAACTGTTTTTT.

The V call is TRBV7-9, the J call TRBJ2-5; unclear D gene. Germline-derived CDR1 and CDR2 are SEHNR and FQNEAQ (reference sequence). The CDR3 runs to 18 residues. V lost 5 bases and J 3 bases, leaving 25 bases between the germline ends. The CDR3 DNA follows: TGTGCCAGCAGCGCCTCCCCTCCGGCGGCACCACCAAAAGAGACCCAGTACTTC. Its translation: CASSASPPAAPPKETQYF.

This chain joins TRBV5-6 and TRBJ2-5; D unclear. The germline V gene has CDR1 SGHDT and CDR2 YYEEEE. V shed 4 bases and J shed 2 bases, with 9 bases lying between them. CDR3 length: 13 residues. CDR3 in DNA: TGTGCCAGCAGCCCCATCCCGCAAGAGACCCAGTACTTC. It is translated as CASSPIPQETQYF.

The chain carries TRBV19 and TRBJ2-7; 8 nucleotides align to TRBD2. Germline V gene data show CDR1 as LNHDA and CDR2 as SQIVND (reference sequence). V lost 5 bases to trimming and J lost 10 bases; unmatched junction nucleotides: 10. The CDR3 is made up of 13 amino acids. Here the CDR3 DNA reads TGTGCCAGTAGTGAAACGGGAGGGCCATCACAGTACTTC. It translates to CASSETGGPSQYF.

This clone occurred once. The CDR3 DNA reads TGTGCCAGCAGCCTCCCGGGCAGGGGGCGCAGCCTAACTAGCGGGTGGACCGGGGAGCTGTTTTTT. It yields the protein CASSLPGRGRSLTSGWTGELFF. The chain links TRBV28 to TRBJ2-2; tentative D call: TRBD2 (9 bases). V was cut by 6 bases and J by 5 bases, with 37 bases left in between. CDR1 and CDR2 (germline): MDHEN, SYDVKM. This CDR3 comprises 22 residues. Complete variable domain (other parts from reference TRBV28 and TRBJ2-2): DVKVTQSSRYLVKRTGEKVFLECVQDMDHENMFWYRQDPGLGLRLIYFSYDVKMKEKGDIPEGYSVSREKKERFSLILESASTNQTSMYLCASSLPGRGRSLTSGWTGELFFGEGSRLTVL.

In this sample, this clone turned up once. J is TRBJ2-7 and V is TRBV2, with 14 bases that match TRBD2. The CDR3 consists of 22 residues. Germline V gene sequence: CDR1 SNHLY, CDR2 FYNNEI. The V and J ends lost 4 bases and 3 bases, in that order; junction bases with no gene match: 23. CDR3 amino acids: CASSGRHLTGTSGSNILYEQYF. CDR3 in DNA: TGTGCCAGCAGTGGGCGACACTTAACCGGGACTAGCGGGAGTAACATTCTCTACGAGCAGTACTTC.

This rearrangement joins TRBV4-3 to TRBJ1-6; weak D call: TRBD1 (6 bases). CDR3 length equals 15 residues. V was pared by 0 bases and J by 13 bases, with 16 bases between. Germline lookup yields CDR1 LGHNA and CDR2 YSLEER. CDR3 DNA sequence: TGCGCCAGCAGCCAAGAGGGACATTCATCGAAGCCCCTCCACTTT. Translated, it gives CASSQEGHSSKPLHF.

V gene TRBV10-3 combines with J gene TRBJ1-4; the D is unclear. In germline, CDR1 is ENHRY, CDR2 SYGVKD. The CDR3 contains 13 residues. Between the trimmed V and J ends, which lost 3 bases and 5 bases, there was a span of 7 bases. CDR3 nucleotides: TGTGCCATCAGTGACAGACGGAATGAAAAACTGTTTTTT. Encoded protein: CAISDRRNEKLFF.